This T cell receptor (beta chain) stems from a study of T cells in Graves' hyperthyroidism and ophthalmopathy. This clonotype was observed many times. What it recognizes is unknown. Germline V gene sequence: CDR1 KGHSH, CDR2 LQKENI. This CDR3 is built from 15 residues. The V end lost 3 bases, the J end lost 7 bases, and 16 bases lay between the germline ends. Findings of the study overall: In the analysis, a 13 V-J model separated ophthalmopathy from stable hyperthyroidism. The model forecast ophthalmopathy, anticipating it by a median about 6.5 months before onset.

It was RNA transcripts that yielded the amplified TCR beta CDR3 regions. HTBI primers were used for first-round RT-PCR of the TCR CDR3. Via MiXCR, TCRdb re-called the multiplex PCR reads, giving one row per CDR3 protein. This table has 550,000 to 800,000 distinct CDR3 sequences, 16% appearing once. If no ophthalmopathy progression occurred within 18 months, Graves' hyperthyroidism was stable. PBMCs stemmed from about 9.5 ml fresh peripheral blood. This chain joins TRBV18 and TRBJ2-1; D is possibly TRBD1 or TRBD2 (6 bases each). Sequenced input: blood. The source of this sequence is a man in his late teens or twenties with Graves' hyperthyroidism. The CDR3 protein is CASSPEGGWGNEQFF. CDR3 DNA sequence: TGTGCCAGCTCACCTGAGGGGGGATGGGGAAATGAGCAGTTCTTC. The whole variable domain, remainder taken from reference TRBV18 and TRBJ2-1, is NAGVMQNPRHLVRRRGQEARLRCSPMKGHSHVYWYRQLPEEGLKFMVYLQKENIIDESGMPKERFSAEFPKEGPSILRIQQVVRGDSAAYFCASSPEGGWGNEQFFGPGTRLTVL.